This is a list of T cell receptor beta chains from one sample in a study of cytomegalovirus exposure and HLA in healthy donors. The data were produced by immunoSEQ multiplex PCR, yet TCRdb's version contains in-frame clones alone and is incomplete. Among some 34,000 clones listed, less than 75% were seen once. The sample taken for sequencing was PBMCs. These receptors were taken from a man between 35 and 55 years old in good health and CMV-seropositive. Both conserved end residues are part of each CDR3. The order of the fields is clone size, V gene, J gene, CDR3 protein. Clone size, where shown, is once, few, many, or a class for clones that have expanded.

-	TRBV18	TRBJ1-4	CASSPPGQLNEKLFF
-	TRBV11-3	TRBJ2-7	CASRGGQGRGYEQYF
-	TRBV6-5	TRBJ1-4	CASSSGGGKEKLFF
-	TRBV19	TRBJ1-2	CASTPTGGDSYTF
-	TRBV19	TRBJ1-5	CASSTETGHNQPQHF
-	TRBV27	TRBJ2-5	CASSLGGGPRETQYF
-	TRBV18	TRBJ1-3	CASSSTGAGNTIYF
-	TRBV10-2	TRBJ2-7	CASSEGGGGAAFEQYF
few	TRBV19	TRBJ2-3	CASSKRGGDTDTQYF
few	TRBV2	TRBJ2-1	CASKPGLAGNEQFF
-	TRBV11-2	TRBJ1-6	CASSPDRGSSYNSPLHF
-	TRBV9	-	CASSVAVQGFYEQYF
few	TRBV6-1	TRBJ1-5	CASSEGWGVFDSNQPQHF
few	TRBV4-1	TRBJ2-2	CASSQGLRGGGTGELFF
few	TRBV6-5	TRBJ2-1	CASSALAFSYNEQFF
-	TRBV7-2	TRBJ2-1	CASSPQREGEQFF
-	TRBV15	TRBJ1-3	CATSQIGNTIYF
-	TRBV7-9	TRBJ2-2	CASSFWGGNTGELFF
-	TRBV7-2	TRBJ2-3	CASSLFQSTDTRYF
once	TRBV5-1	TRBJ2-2	CASSLEGKNTGELFF
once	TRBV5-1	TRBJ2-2	CASSLRAGMVRTGELFF
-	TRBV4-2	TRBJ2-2	CASSRTTGELFF
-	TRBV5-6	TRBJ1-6	CASSLGGRDRNSPLHF
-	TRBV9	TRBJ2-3	CASSGRGGRTDTQYF
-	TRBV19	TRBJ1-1	CASSRKGGGTEAFF
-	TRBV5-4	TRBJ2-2	CASSSRGTGELFF
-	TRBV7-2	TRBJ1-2	CASSLGTGGTYGYTF
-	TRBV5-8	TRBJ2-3	CASSPKLAPSTDTQYF
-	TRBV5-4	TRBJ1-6	CASSSAGGGNSPLHF
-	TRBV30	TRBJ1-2	CAWRTGGFYGYTF
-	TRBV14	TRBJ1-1	CASSPLEGRTEAFF
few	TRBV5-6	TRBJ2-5	CASSPGDLWETQYF
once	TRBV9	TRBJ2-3	CASSVRSGGAGTDTQYF
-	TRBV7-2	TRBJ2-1	CASSLRKATRAFDEQFF
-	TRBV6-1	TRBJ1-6	CASSEDVGNNSPLHF
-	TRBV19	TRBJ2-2	CASSVQGGNTGELFF
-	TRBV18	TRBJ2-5	CASSPPGGAETQYF
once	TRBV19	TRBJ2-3	CASSIKASGGMDTQYF
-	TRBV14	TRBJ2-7	CASSPDLGEQYF
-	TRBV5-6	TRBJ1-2	CASSVAGTGGRSNYGYTF
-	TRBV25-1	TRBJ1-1	CASPSTEAFF
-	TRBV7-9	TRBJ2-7	CASRPRDSSSYEQYF
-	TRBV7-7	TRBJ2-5	CASSVDRGETQYF
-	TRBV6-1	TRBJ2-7	CASSEDGQALTYEQYF